This TCR beta chain came from a study of shared clonotypes between healthy human individuals. Sequencing on ten immunoSEQ deep assay plates was performed for unsorted PBMC DNA. The protocol was immunoSEQ multiplex PCR, while the TCRdb copy is restricted to in-frame clones and leaves out a portion. Among about 470,000 clones listed, about 76% were seen once. Adults of Caucasian background living in Nashville, Tennessee made up all donors. V was cut by 2 bases and J by 1 base, with 9 bases left in between. Germline CDR1 reads PRHDT; CDR2 reads FYEKMQ (reference sequence). CDR3 length equals 14 residues.

The source is a woman aged 40 to 55 in good health. Some clones in this sample may be carry-over from other donors' samples. Sequencing was performed on PBMCs. V and J are TRBV13 and TRBJ2-7; the D gene is possibly TRBD2 (6 bases). The CDR3 nucleotides are TGTGCCAGCAGCTTACCCGGGAGATCCTACGAGCAGTACTTC. It translates to CASSLPGRSYEQYF.